The 2 T cell receptor beta chains given below trace back to one sample, sequenced in a study of T cell changes during pregnancy in multiple sclerosis. Repertoires were generated with immunoSEQ multiplex PCR, while TCRdb's copy carries only in-frame clones and drops some. The sample records more than 40,000 clones, 89% being singletons. This material consisted of CD4+ T cells from peripheral blood mononuclear cells, taken in the first trimester of pregnancy. The receptors originated from a female donor with multiple sclerosis, enrolled in a pregnancy study.

V gene TRBV19 combines with J gene TRBJ2-4, with 12 bases identical to TRBD2. J gave up 0 bases and V 3 bases, and 9 bases lay outside the gene matches. The CDR3 has 19 amino acids. Germline V gene data show CDR1 as LNHDA and CDR2 as SQIVND (reference sequence). CDR3: CASSIALAGGQIAKNIQYF. The CDR3 region has the DNA TGTGCCAGTAGTATCGCTCTAGCGGGAGGGCAAATAGCCAAAAACATTCAGTACTTC.

The V gene is TRBV9, the J gene TRBJ2-1; D is undetermined. The germline CDR1 and CDR2 sequences are SGDLS and YYNGEE. V was pared by 0 bases and J by 1 base, with 5 bases between. The CDR3 has 14 amino acids. The CDR3 DNA sequence: TGTGCCAGCAGCGTAGTCGGGTCCTACAATGAGCAGTTCTTC. It is translated as CASSVVGSYNEQFF.